This T cell receptor beta chain was documented in a study of T cell repertoires in cytomegalovirus infection. TCRdb passed the reads through MiXCR, listing each CDR3 protein once. The sample contains roughly 990,000 distinct CDR3 sequences, roughly 30% of which appear only once. The germline V gene has CDR1 LNHDA and CDR2 SQIVND (reference sequence). This CDR3 comprises 17 residues. Trimming removed 1 base from V and 0 bases from J, with 13 bases in between. As regards this clonotype: The antigen is undetermined.

The sample consisted of cultured CD8+ T cells from PBMCs, taken from culture after CMV antigen stimulation. The chain couples TRBV19 to TRBJ2-1, with D possibly being TRBD2 (6 bases). This clonotype originated in a human donor in good health (CMV status not recorded). Some clones in this sample may be carry-over from other donors' samples. For the CDR3, the DNA is TGTGCCAGTAGTATAGGGAGGGCGCAGAGCTCCTACAATGAGCAGTTCTTC. It yields the protein CASSIGRAQSSYNEQFF.